A selection of T cell receptor beta chains follows, all from one sample in a study of T cell responses to AZD1222 COVID-19 vaccine. Method: immunoSEQ multiplex PCR; TCRdb's copy keeps in-frame clones and lacks some. Here the sample spans 83,000 or so clones, more than 70% being singletons. This sample comprised peripheral blood, obtained on day 0 of AZD1222 vaccination. Every receptor here comes from an adult in good health. Both conserved end residues are part of each CDR3. D genes are given only for firm matches. Only some rows state a clone size, as once, few, many or a class for expanded clones.

TRBJ2-5 TRBD2 TRBV5-1 NA CASSALAGVATQETQYF TGCGCCAGCAGCGCACTAGCGGGAGTGGCGACCCAAGAGACCCAGTACTTC
TRBJ1-5 NA TRBV19 many CASKEGSGQQPQHF TGTGCCAGTAAAGAGGGCTCCGGGCAGCAGCCCCAGCATTTT
TRBJ2-1 TRBD2 TRBV7-9 NA CASTLGLAASYNEQFF TGTGCCAGCACCCTGGGACTAGCGGCCTCCTACAATGAGCAGTTCTTC
TRBJ2-5 NA TRBV5-4 NA CASSLGGGAETQYF TGTGCCAGCAGCTTAGGAGGGGGCGCAGAGACCCAGTACTTC
TRBJ1-2 TRBD1 TRBV19 NA CASATGGNTNYGYTF TGTGCCTCTGCGACAGGGGGGAACACTAACTATGGCTACACCTTC
TRBJ2-1 TRBD2 TRBV9 NA CASSERLARDEQFF TGTGCCAGCAGCGAGAGACTAGCGCGGGATGAGCAGTTCTTC
TRBJ1-2 NA TRBV25-1 once CASSGVTAVRDGYTF TGTGCCAGCAGTGGGGTTACAGCCGTTAGGGATGGCTACACCTTC
TRBJ2-7 TRBD2 TRBV7-2 NA CASSLGAGGPYEQYF TGTGCCAGCAGCTTAGGTGCGGGAGGGCCTTACGAGCAGTACTTC
TRBJ1-6 NA TRBV7-3 NA CASSLFHGGNSPLHF TGTGCCAGCAGCTTATTTCATGGGGGTAACTCACCCCTCCACTTT
TRBJ2-3 NA TRBV7-2 NA CASSLVASEDTQYF TGTGCCAGCAGCTTAGTGGCTAGCGAAGATACGCAGTATTTT
TRBJ2-1 NA TRBV7-6 NA CASSLERAESYNEQFF TGTGCCAGCAGCTTAGAGCGGGCGGAATCCTACAATGAGCAGTTCTTC
TRBJ1-2 NA TRBV24-1 NA CATSDSSSLYGYTF TGTGCCACCAGTGATTCAAGTAGTCTCTATGGCTACACCTTC
TRBJ2-7 NA TRBV27 NA CASTSGTDSYEQYF TGTGCCAGCACCTCCGGGACTGACTCCTACGAGCAGTACTTC
TRBJ1-2 NA TRBV5-1 NA CASSPSQGSGYTF TGCGCCAGCAGCCCGTCACAGGGAAGTGGCTACACCTTC
TRBJ1-5 NA TRBV24-1 NA CATSDFGDNQPQHF TGTGCCACCAGTGATTTTGGCGACAATCAGCCCCAGCATTTT
TRBJ2-7 NA TRBV5-1 few CASSPHMWGKYEQYF TGCGCCAGCAGCCCGCATATGTGGGGGAAGTACGAGCAGTACTTC
TRBJ2-5 NA TRBV2 NA CASSDKGGRLANRQETQYF TGTGCCAGCAGTGATAAAGGGGGCCGACTAGCGAACCGACAAGAGACCCAGTACTTC
TRBJ2-7 NA TRBV9 NA CASSAGTNSYEQYF TGTGCCAGCAGCGCAGGGACAAACTCCTACGAGCAGTACTTC
TRBJ2-3 NA TRBV13 NA CASSSRLGRVADTQYF TGTGCCAGCAGCTCCCGACTAGGGCGGGTCGCAGATACGCAGTATTTT
TRBJ2-2 TRBD2 TRBV10-2 NA CASSEGLAGTGELFF TGCGCCAGCAGTGAGGGTCTAGCGGGAACCGGGGAGCTGTTTTTT
TRBJ1-4 TRBD1 TRBV19 NA CASSPDRGGDEKLFF TGTGCCAGTAGCCCCGACAGGGGCGGCGACGAAAAACTGTTTTTT
TRBJ2-7 TRBD1 TRBV23-1 NA CASSQGDRGMNEQYF TGCGCCAGCAGTCAGGGGGACAGGGGGATGAACGAGCAGTACTTC
TRBJ1-1 TRBD1 TRBV27 few CASRPAGQSNTEAFF TGTGCCAGCCGCCCGGCGGGACAGTCGAACACTGAAGCTTTCTTT
TRBJ1-1 TRBD1 TRBV2 NA CASRDYQGGDTEAFF TGTGCCAGCAGAGACTACCAGGGGGGGGACACTGAAGCTTTCTTT
TRBJ1-2 TRBD1 TRBV28 NA CASTSSSARTGGYTF TGTGCCAGCACCTCCTCAAGTGCAAGGACAGGGGGCTACACCTTC
TRBJ1-1 NA TRBV2 NA CASSEAPGAFF TGTGCCAGCAGTGAAGCCCCGGGGGCTTTCTTT
TRBJ2-6 NA TRBV6-5 NA CASSVRQTGANVLTF TGTGCCAGCAGCGTACGACAGACTGGGGCCAACGTCCTGACTTTC
TRBJ1-3 NA TRBV30 NA CAITPGPGNTIYF TGTGCCATAACACCCGGACCGGGAAACACCATATATTTT
TRBJ2-1 TRBD1 TRBV25-1 NA CASSESNRGRWTMEQFF TGTGCCAGCAGTGAGTCAAACAGGGGGCGATGGACAATGGAGCAGTTCTTC
TRBJ2-7 NA TRBV27 NA CASALRGGEQYF TGTGCCAGCGCTTTACGGGGCGGCGAGCAGTACTTC
TRBJ1-2 NA TRBV29-1 NA CSVQGDRDNNYGYTF TGCAGCGTTCAAGGGGACCGGGACAACAACTATGGCTACACCTTC
TRBJ2-7 TRBD2 TRBV9 NA CASSSGTSGSSYEQYF TGTGCCAGCAGCTCTGGGACTAGCGGGAGCTCCTACGAGCAGTACTTC
TRBJ2-2 NA TRBV9 few CASSGANTGELFF TGTGCCAGCAGCGGTGCGAACACCGGGGAGCTGTTTTTT
TRBJ2-7 NA TRBV4-2 NA CASSQVSGISYEQYF TGTGCCAGCAGCCAAGTATCAGGGATCTCCTACGAGCAGTACTTC
TRBJ2-7 TRBD1 TRBV29-1 NA CSVESGTGYYEQYF TGCAGCGTTGAGTCGGGGACAGGTTACTACGAGCAGTACTTC
TRBJ2-7 NA TRBV28 NA CASSLSTEQYF TGTGCCAGCAGTTTATCGACCGAGCAGTACTTC
TRBJ1-5 NA TRBV27 NA CASSLKAAEYNQPQHF TGTGCCAGCAGTTTAAAGGCCGCCGAATACAATCAGCCCCAGCATTTT
TRBJ1-2 NA TRBV12-3/TRBV12-4 NA CASLQSGRYGYTF TGTGCCAGCCTACAAAGCGGTCGTTATGGCTACACCTTC
TRBJ2-3 TRBD1 TRBV7-2 NA CASSRLGGALADTQYF TGTGCCAGCAGCCGTCTAGGGGGCGCTTTGGCAGATACGCAGTATTTT
TRBJ1-1 TRBD1 TRBV18 NA CASSEDRERAFF TGTGCCAGCTCGGAGGACAGGGAGCGGGCTTTCTTT
TRBJ2-5 TRBD2 TRBV9 NA CASSPTSGGMQYF TGTGCCAGCAGCCCGACTAGCGGGGGGATGCAGTACTTC
TRBJ1-2 NA TRBV9 NA CASSVGGNYGYTF TGTGCCAGCAGCGTAGGGGGGAACTATGGCTACACCTTC
TRBJ1-6 NA TRBV30 NA CAWSVRPDSPLHF TGTGCCTGGAGTGTACGGCCGGATTCACCCCTCCACTTT
TRBJ2-1 NA TRBV4-1 once CASSRPQQGWSNEQFF TGCGCCAGCAGCAGGCCCCAGCAGGGCTGGAGTAATGAGCAGTTCTTC
TRBJ2-1 NA TRBV5-8 NA CASSPYGGRSYNEQFF TGTGCCAGCAGCCCCTACGGCGGGCGCTCCTACAATGAGCAGTTCTTC
TRBJ2-1 TRBD2 TRBV6-5 NA CASSLPGLAGGSQFF TGTGCCAGCAGTCTTCCGGGACTAGCGGGAGGTTCGCAGTTCTTC
TRBJ2-7 NA TRBV6-5 NA CASSYELGLYEQYF TGTGCCAGCAGTTACGAGCTAGGGCTCTACGAGCAGTACTTC
TRBJ2-3 NA TRBV10-3 NA CATAQDTQYF TGTGCCACCGCGCAGGATACGCAGTATTTT
TRBJ1-5 TRBD1 TRBV6-2/TRBV6-3 NA CASSYSRQGVGQPQHF TGTGCCAGCAGTTACTCCCGACAGGGCGTCGGTCAGCCCCAGCATTTT
TRBJ2-7 NA TRBV6-1 NA CASSETQQTYEQYF TGTGCCAGCAGTGAAACTCAGCAGACCTACGAGCAGTACTTC
TRBJ2-2 NA TRBV19 NA CASSVLNTGELFF TGTGCCAGTAGCGTCTTGAACACCGGGGAGCTGTTTTTT
TRBJ2-3 NA TRBV14 NA CASSYLPGADTTDTQYF TGTGCCAGCAGCTACCTCCCTGGGGCAGATACCACAGATACGCAGTATTTT
TRBJ2-5 NA TRBV4-2 NA CASSQESGVYQETQYF TGTGCCAGCAGCCAAGAGTCGGGGGTGTACCAAGAGACCCAGTACTTC
TRBJ1-5 TRBD1 TRBV7-9 NA CASSSYSSGTDSNQPQHF TGTGCCAGCAGTTCCTACTCATCCGGGACAGATAGCAATCAGCCCCAGCATTTT
TRBJ2-1 NA TRBV5-1 NA CASSLQDYNEQFF TGCGCCAGCAGCTTGCAGGATTACAATGAGCAGTTCTTC
TRBJ2-1 NA TRBV7-9 NA CASSLDLVFINNEQFF TGTGCCAGCAGCTTAGATCTGGTATTTATCAACAATGAGCAGTTCTTC
TRBJ1-4 TRBD1 TRBV5-1 NA CASSLETGGAEKLFF TGCGCCAGCAGCTTGGAGACAGGGGGTGCTGAAAAACTGTTTTTT
TRBJ1-1 NA TRBV5-6 NA CASSFRDRNTEAFF TGTGCCAGCAGCTTCCGGGACCGGAACACTGAAGCTTTCTTT